Shown below are 26 T cell receptor beta chains from a single sample sequenced in a study of CD8 T cells in Susac syndrome. The authors reverse transcribed about 0.5 to 1 ug RNA with random hexamers. TCRdb itself ran the immunoSEQ multiplex PCR reads through MiXCR, one entry per CDR3 protein. The sample lists 85,000 to 130,000 distinct CDR3 sequences, approximately 95% occurring once. Material for sequencing was CD8+ T cells from PBMCs. The receptors stem from a human donor with Susac syndrome.

The chain recombines TRBV6-5 with TRBJ1-6, with TRBD1 matching over 9 bases. Germline V gives CDR1 MNHEY, CDR2 SVGAGI. The length of the CDR3 is 18 residues. Trimming cost V 0 bases and J 8 bases; bases outside gene matches: 11. In nucleotides, the CDR3 is TGTGCCAGCAGTTACTCGACAGGGGGTCCCTCTAGGGATTCACCCCTCCACTTT. Protein: CASSYSTGGPSRDSPLHF.

This chain links TRBV27 with TRBJ1-2; 7 bases align to TRBD1. J gave up 7 bases and V 7 bases, and 6 bases lay outside the gene matches. In germline, CDR1 is MNHEY, CDR2 SMNVEV (reference sequence). This CDR3 comprises 12 residues. CDR3 sequence: CASKGDRVGYTF. Written as DNA, the CDR3 is TGTGCCAGCAAGGGCGACAGGGTTGGCTACACCTTC.

The chain uses TRBV7-6 and TRBJ2-1; 8 bases line up with TRBD1. This CDR3 is built from 13 residues. CDR1 and CDR2 from the germline V gene are SGHVS and FNYEAQ. Trimming removed 3 bases from V and 7 bases from J; junction bases left unmatched: 2. The CDR3: CASSLWTGNEQFF. CDR3 bases: TGTGCCAGCAGCTTGTGGACAGGGAATGAGCAGTTCTTC.

The V and J genes are TRBV7-6 and TRBJ2-7; TRBD2 aligns across 10 bases. The V gene end was trimmed by 3 bases and the J gene end by 1 base; junction bases not matched to a gene: 0. The CDR3 is 14 residues long. Germline V gene sequence: CDR1 SGHVS, CDR2 FNYEAQ. The CDR3 reads CASSFSGGSYEQYF. In DNA, the CDR3 is TGTGCCAGCAGCTTTAGCGGGGGGTCCTACGAGCAGTACTTC.

The V call is TRBV19, the J call TRBJ1-1, with 8 bases aligning to TRBD1. Per germline, CDR1 LNHDA and CDR2 SQIVND (reference sequence). The CDR3 consists of 15 residues. V gave up 5 bases and J gave up 5 bases; unmatched junction bases: 10. The CDR3, as DNA: TGTGCCAGTAGTGTTGGGACAGGCCCAGCGACTGAAGCTTTCTTT. Translation: CASSVGTGPATEAFF.

The gene calls are TRBV9 and TRBJ2-3; D is unresolved. CDR1 SGDLS and CDR2 YYNGEE come from the germline V gene. Between the trimmed V and J ends, which lost 2 bases and 0 bases, there was a span of 10 bases. The CDR3 has 15 amino acids. CDR3 sequence: CASSVEGTSTDTQYF. CDR3 sequence (DNA): TGTGCCAGCAGCGTCGAAGGTACCAGCACAGATACGCAGTATTTT. Drawing the rest from reference TRBV9 and TRBJ2-3, the complete variable domain is DSGVTQTPKHLITATGQRVTLRCSPRSGDLSVYWYQQSLDQGLQFLIQYYNGEERAKGNILERFSAQQFPDLHSELNLSSLELGDSALYFCASSVEGTSTDTQYFGPGTRLTVL.

The genes are TRBV14 and TRBJ1-1; no reliable D call. Trimming cost V 1 base and J 7 bases, with 13 bases left between them. Germline CDR1 SGHDN, CDR2 FVKESK. This CDR3 is 14 amino acids long. CDR3 in amino acids: CASSQGGMTHEAFF. CDR3 nucleotide sequence: TGTGCCAGCAGCCAAGGAGGAATGACGCATGAAGCTTTCTTT. Variable domain in full (rest from reference TRBV14 and TRBJ1-1): EAGVTQFPSHSVIEKGQTVTLRCDPISGHDNLYWYRRVMGKEIKFLLHFVKESKQDESGMPNNRFLAERTGGTYSTLKVQPAELEDSGVYFCASSQGGMTHEAFFGQGTRLTVV.

V usage is TRBV20-1 and J usage is TRBJ2-1; 8 nucleotides agree with TRBD2. Germline V gene lookup returns CDR1 DFQATT and CDR2 SNEGSKA (reference sequence). Trimming cost V 6 bases and J 3 bases; bases outside gene matches: 7. The CDR3 runs to 14 residues. The CDR3 protein is CSAQVTSGYNEQFF. The DNA of the CDR3 is TGCAGTGCCCAGGTTACTAGCGGCTACAATGAGCAGTTCTTC.

The chain employs TRBV13 and TRBJ1-4; no reliable D call. The V gene's germline CDR1 is PRHDT and CDR2 FYEKMQ (reference sequence). The V and J ends lost 1 base and 6 bases respectively, with 12 bases between them. The CDR3 spans 15 residues. CDR3 in amino acids: CASSLALARHEKLFF. DNA for the CDR3: TGTGCCAGCAGCTTAGCCCTCGCAAGGCATGAAAAACTGTTTTTT.

This rearrangement joins TRBV13 to TRBJ2-5; a possible D gene is TRBD1 (5 bases). CDR1 PRHDT and CDR2 FYEKMQ come from the germline V gene (reference sequence). CDR3 size: 13 residues. Trimming cost V 5 bases and J 5 bases, with 12 bases left between them. The DNA for the CDR3 is TGTGCCAGCAGCGGACACGGGTTGGAGACCCAGTACTTC. Its translation is CASSGHGLETQYF.

The chain links TRBV24-1 to TRBJ2-7; D call uncertain. Trimming shortened V by 5 bases and J by 3 bases, and 16 bases separated the two germline ends. Germline CDR1 KGHDR, CDR2 SFDVKD. This CDR3 is built from 15 residues. The CDR3 DNA sequence: TGTGCCACCAGTGGAGCCGTGAGCCCTCACTACGAGCAGTACTTC. Its translation: CATSGAVSPHYEQYF.

This rearrangement joins TRBV20-1 to TRBJ2-7; 9 bases agree with TRBD2. V trimming: 1 base; J trimming: 4 bases; junction bases outside the gene matches: 8. Per germline, CDR1 DFQATT and CDR2 SNEGSKA (reference sequence). The CDR3 is 15 residues long. CDR3 in DNA: TGCAGTGCTAGAGGCCCTAGCGGGACCTTGTACGAGCAGTACTTC. It translates to CSARGPSGTLYEQYF.

The rearrangement uses TRBV20-1 and TRBJ2-2, with 8 bases fitting TRBD1. With V trimmed by 6 bases and J by 4 bases, 13 bases remained unmatched. This CDR3 has 16 amino acids. Germline CDR1 is DFQATT and CDR2 is SNEGSKA (reference sequence). The CDR3 nucleotides read TGCAGTGCCATGACAGGGGACCCTACCTCCACCGGGGAGCTGTTTTTT. Translated, it gives CSAMTGDPTSTGELFF.

This chain connects TRBV2 to TRBJ2-7, with D hard to call. The CDR3 sequence is 13 residues long. Germline CDR1 SNHLY, CDR2 FYNNEI. V lost 8 bases and J 1 base, leaving 12 bases between the germline ends. The CDR3 here is CASLADLSYEQYF. The CDR3 region has the DNA TGTGCCAGCCTGGCAGATCTATCCTACGAGCAGTACTTC.

The genes are TRBV7-8 and TRBJ2-1; 8 bases align to TRBD2. CDR1 is SGHVS and CDR2 is FQNEAQ in the germline V gene. Trimming at V came to 6 bases and at J to 9 bases, leaving 7 bases not matched to a gene. The CDR3 covers 13 residues. The CDR3 region is CASRGGSGVEQFF. CDR3 coding DNA: TGTGCCAGCAGAGGGGGTAGCGGGGTTGAGCAGTTCTTC.

The chain couples TRBV5-4 to TRBJ2-2; D gene unclear. V was trimmed by 2 bases and J by 3 bases, leaving 14 bases between them. The germline CDR1 and CDR2 sequences are SGHNT and YYREEE (reference sequence). There are 16 residues in the CDR3. The CDR3 loop reads CASSFFLEVDTGELFF. CDR3 nucleotide sequence: TGTGCCAGCAGCTTCTTCTTGGAAGTGGACACCGGGGAGCTGTTTTTT.

V and J are TRBV29-1 and TRBJ1-1; 8 nucleotides align to TRBD1. The CDR3 contains 13 residues. Germline V lookup: CDR1 SQVTM, CDR2 ANQGSEA. With 8 bases clipped from V and 2 bases from J, the junction kept 7 bases outside the gene matches. The chain's CDR3 is CSPGGEKNTEAFF. CDR3 bases: TGCAGCCCAGGGGGCGAAAAAAACACTGAAGCTTTCTTT. Drawing the rest from reference TRBV29-1 and TRBJ1-1, the complete variable domain is SAVISQKPSRDICQRGTSLTIQCQVDSQVTMMFWYRQQPGQSLTLIATANQGSEATYESGFVIDKFPISRPNLTFSTLTVSNMSPEDSSIYLCSPGGEKNTEAFFGQGTRLTVV.

The chain carries TRBV20-1 and TRBJ2-1; TRBD1 aligns across 7 bases. Germline values: CDR1 DFQATT, CDR2 SNEGSKA (reference sequence). With 0 bases clipped from V and 7 bases from J, the junction kept 3 bases outside the gene matches. This CDR3 region has 13 residues. CDR3 coding DNA: TGCAGTGCTAGAGATAGGGGGCAGAATGAGCAGTTCTTC. Its translation: CSARDRGQNEQFF.

Here the CDR3 reads CASWGGTDTQYF. The DNA for the CDR3 is TGCGCCAGCTGGGGGGGCACAGATACGCAGTATTTT. This sequence joins TRBV5-1 and TRBJ2-3; weak D call: TRBD2 (6 bases). CDR1 and CDR2 from the germline V gene are SGHRS and YFSETQ. Trimming shortened V by 7 bases and J by 1 base, and 7 bases separated the two germline ends. CDR3 length: 12 residues.

The CDR3 DNA is TGCAGTGCCCCGGAGGACAATTCCTACGAGCAGTACTTC. Residues: CSAPEDNSYEQYF. This chain joins TRBV20-1 and TRBJ2-7; D assignment may be TRBD1 or TRBD2 (5 bases each). Between the trimmed V and J ends, which lost 6 bases and 1 base, there was a span of 13 bases. Germline V lookup: CDR1 DFQATT, CDR2 SNEGSKA (reference sequence). The CDR3 runs to 13 residues.

V is TRBV25-1 and J is TRBJ1-6; D is uncertain. Germline values: CDR1 MGHDK, CDR2 SYGVNS. CDR3 length: 9 amino acids. Trimming cost V 11 bases and J 12 bases, with 8 bases left between them. The CDR3 region has the DNA TGTGCCCTTTTTGAACCCCTCCACTTT. Translated, it gives CALFEPLHF.

The rearrangement uses TRBV19 and TRBJ1-2; D ambiguous. V lost 5 bases to trimming and J lost 6 bases, with 13 bases between them. Germline values: CDR1 LNHDA, CDR2 SQIVND (reference sequence). CDR3 length: 13 residues. In nucleotides, the CDR3 is TGTGCCAGTAGTCCTCGGGTTGGACATGGCTACACCTTC. It yields the protein CASSPRVGHGYTF.

In DNA, the CDR3 is TGCAGCGTTGAAAAGGTAGAAGGAGGAAACACCATATATTTT. The encoded protein is CSVEKVEGGNTIYF. This chain joins TRBV29-1 and TRBJ1-3; no firm D call. This CDR3 region has 14 residues. CDR1 is SQVTM and CDR2 is ANQGSEA in the germline V gene. V gave up 2 bases and J gave up 4 bases, with 12 bases separating them. The entire variable domain, with the rest obtained from reference TRBV29-1 and TRBJ1-3, is as follows: SAVISQKPSRDICQRGTSLTIQCQVDSQVTMMFWYRQQPGQSLTLIATANQGSEATYESGFVIDKFPISRPNLTFSTLTVSNMSPEDSSIYLCSVEKVEGGNTIYFGEGSWLTVV.

The rearrangement joins TRBV9 to TRBJ2-7; the match to TRBD2 covers 7 bases. This CDR3 spans 13 amino acids. Trimming took 4 bases from V and 5 from J; bases not matched to a gene: 6. Germline values: CDR1 SGDLS, CDR2 YYNGEE. CDR3 in amino acids: CASSTGLGNEQYF. CDR3 sequence (DNA): TGTGCCAGCAGCACCGGACTAGGTAACGAGCAGTACTTC.

This chain joins TRBV19 and TRBJ1-1; D not certain. Trimming stripped 3 bases from V and 3 bases from J, with 8 bases between. The CDR3 is 13 amino acids. CDR1 and CDR2 (germline): LNHDA, SQIVND (reference sequence). In DNA, the CDR3 is TGTGCCAGTAGTATGGGTCTCGACACTGAAGCTTTCTTT. It codes for CASSMGLDTEAFF.

This chain links TRBV19 with TRBJ2-2, with D maybe TRBD1 (6 bases). V was trimmed by 4 bases and J by 4 bases, leaving 13 bases between them. The CDR3 loop spans 15 amino acids. CDR1 and CDR2 (germline): LNHDA, SQIVND (reference sequence). This CDR3 reads CASSTRGISTGELFF. CDR3 sequence (DNA): TGTGCCAGTAGTACCAGGGGCATAAGCACCGGGGAGCTGTTTTTT.